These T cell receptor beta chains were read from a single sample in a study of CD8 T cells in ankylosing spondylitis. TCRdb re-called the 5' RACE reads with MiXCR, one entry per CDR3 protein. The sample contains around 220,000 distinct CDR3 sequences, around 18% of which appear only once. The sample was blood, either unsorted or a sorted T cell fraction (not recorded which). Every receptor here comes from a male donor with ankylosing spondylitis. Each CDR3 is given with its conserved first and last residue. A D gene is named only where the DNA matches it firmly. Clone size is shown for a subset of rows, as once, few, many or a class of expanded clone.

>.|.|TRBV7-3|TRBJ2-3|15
CASSLNLAGTDTQYF
TGTGCCAGCAGCTTAAATCTAGCTGGCACAGATACGCAGTATTTT
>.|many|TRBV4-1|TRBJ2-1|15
CASSQEWTTYNEQFF
TGCGCCAGCAGCCAAGAGTGGACGACCTACAATGAGCAGTTCTTC
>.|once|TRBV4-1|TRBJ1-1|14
CASSQENGPSEAFF
TGCGCCAGCAGCCAAGAAAATGGCCCGTCTGAAGCTTTCTTT
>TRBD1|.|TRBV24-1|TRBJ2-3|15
CATSDRDSSLDTQYF
TGTGCCACCAGTGATAGGGACAGCTCCCTAGATACGCAGTATTTT
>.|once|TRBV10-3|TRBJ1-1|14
CAISESDSVGEAFF
TGTGCCATCAGTGAGTCTGATAGCGTAGGTGAAGCTTTCTTT
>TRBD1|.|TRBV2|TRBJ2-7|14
CASSDRTGSYEQYF
TGTGCCAGCAGTGATAGGACAGGTTCCTACGAGCAGTACTTC
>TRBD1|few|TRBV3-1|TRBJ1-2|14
CASSQGGDSYGYTF
TGTGCCAGCAGCCAAGGGGGGGACAGCTATGGCTACACCTTC
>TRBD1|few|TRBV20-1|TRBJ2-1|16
CSAKGKRGLLYNEQFF
TGCAGTGCTAAGGGAAAGAGGGGGCTCCTCTACAATGAGCAGTTCTTC
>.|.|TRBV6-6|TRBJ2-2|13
CASSTENTWELFF
TGTGCCAGCAGTACAGAGAACACCTGGGAGCTGTTTTTT
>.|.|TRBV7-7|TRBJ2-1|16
CASSLHAPDGDNEQFF
TGTGCCAGCAGCTTACACGCCCCGGACGGTGACAATGAGCAGTTCTTC
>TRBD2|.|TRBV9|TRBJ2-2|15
CASSVGTMNTGELFF
TGTGCCAGCAGCGTCGGGACTATGAACACCGGGGAGCTGTTTTTT
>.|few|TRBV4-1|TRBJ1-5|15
CASSQGVYSNQPQHF
TGCGCCAGCAGCCAAGGGGTTTATAGCAATCAGCCCCAGCATTTT
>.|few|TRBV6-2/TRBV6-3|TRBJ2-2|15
CASSPTGFNTGELFF
TGTGCCAGCAGTCCGACAGGATTCAACACCGGGGAGCTGTTTTTT
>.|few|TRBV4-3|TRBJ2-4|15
CASSQDRGGINIQYF
TGCGCCAGCAGCCAAGATCGAGGCGGGATAAACATTCAGTACTTC
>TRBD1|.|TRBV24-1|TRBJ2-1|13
CATRDRGYNEQFF
TGTGCCACCAGGGACAGGGGCTACAATGAGCAGTTCTTC
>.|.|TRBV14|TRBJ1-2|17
CASSQDPDRSLFEGYTF
TGTGCCAGCAGCCAAGACCCGGACCGCTCGCTATTTGAAGGCTACACCTTC
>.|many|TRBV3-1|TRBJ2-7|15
CASSQERAFNYEQYF
TGTGCCAGCAGCCAAGAAAGGGCTTTTAACTACGAGCAGTACTTC
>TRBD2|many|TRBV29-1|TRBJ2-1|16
CSVAGPGLADYNEQFF
TGCAGCGTCGCAGGACCGGGACTAGCGGATTACAATGAGCAGTTCTTC
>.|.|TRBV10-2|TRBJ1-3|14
CASSEPGPGNTIYF
TGCGCCAGCAGTGAGCCGGGTCCCGGAAACACCATATATTTT
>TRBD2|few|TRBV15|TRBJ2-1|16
CATRRGRDYSYNEQFF
TGTGCCACCAGGCGAGGGCGGGACTACTCCTACAATGAGCAGTTCTTC
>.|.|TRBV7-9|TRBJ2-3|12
CASSTGPRAQYF
TGTGCCAGCAGCACCGGGCCCCGAGCGCAGTATTTT
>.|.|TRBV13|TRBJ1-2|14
CASSLGGSGYGYTF
TGTGCCAGCAGCTTAGGGGGCTCTGGGTATGGCTACACCTTC
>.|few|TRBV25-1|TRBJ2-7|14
CASSELGVTYEQYF
TGTGCCAGCAGTGAATTGGGGGTTACCTACGAGCAGTATTTC
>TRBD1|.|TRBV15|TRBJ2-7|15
CATSASDRGTYEQYF
TGTGCCACCAGCGCCAGCGACAGGGGGACCTACGAGCAGTACTTC
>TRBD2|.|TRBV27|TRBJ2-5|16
CASSLGTSGELETQYF
TGTGCCAGCAGCCTCGGGACTAGCGGGGAGTTGGAGACCCAGTACTTC
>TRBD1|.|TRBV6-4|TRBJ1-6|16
CASSPDRGPYNSPLHF
TGTGCCAGCAGTCCCGACAGGGGACCTTATAATTCACCCCTCCACTTT
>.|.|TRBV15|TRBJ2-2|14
CATSREKAAGELFF
TGTGCCACCAGCAGAGAAAAGGCCGCCGGGGAGCTGTTTTTT
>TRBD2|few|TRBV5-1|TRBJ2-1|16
CASRPIAGGVYNEQFF
TGCGCCAGCAGGCCGATAGCGGGAGGGGTATACAATGAGCAGTTCTTC
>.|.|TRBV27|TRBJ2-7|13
CASRGGGVDEQYF
TGTGCCAGCAGAGGTGGAGGAGTGGACGAGCAGTACTTC
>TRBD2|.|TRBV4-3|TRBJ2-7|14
CASSQAAGGDEQYF
TGCGCCAGCAGCCAGGCAGCGGGAGGTGACGAGCAGTACTTC
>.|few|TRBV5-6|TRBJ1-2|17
CASTSWGGFPVGYGYTF
TGTGCCAGCACATCGTGGGGGGGCTTCCCGGTAGGCTATGGCTACACCTTC
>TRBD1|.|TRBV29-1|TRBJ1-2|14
CSVELRDRNYGYTF
TGCAGCGTTGAACTCCGGGACAGGAACTATGGCTACACCTTC
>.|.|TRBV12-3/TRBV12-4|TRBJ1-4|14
CASSLWGYNEKLFF
TGTGCCAGCAGTTTATGGGGATATAATGAAAAACTGTTTTTT
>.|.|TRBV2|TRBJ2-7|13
CASSVYTNYEQYF
TGTGCCAGCAGTGTGTACACGAACTACGAGCAGTACTTC
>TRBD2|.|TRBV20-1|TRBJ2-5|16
CSARSWTSGGEETQYF
TGCAGTGCTAGATCATGGACTAGCGGGGGGGAAGAGACCCAGTACTTC
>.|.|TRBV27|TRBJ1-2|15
CASSFLADPRDGYTF
TGTGCCAGCAGTTTTTTAGCAGACCCCCGGGATGGCTACACCTTC